The entry below describes one T cell receptor (beta chain). The antigen is undetermined. The CDR3 end shows no conserved phenylalanine or tryptophan, and so a read error is likely. The sample belongs to a study of naive and memory T cell subsets. Two oligonucleotides, mixed equimolar, formed the beta constant-region primer covering TRBC1 and TRBC2. Ligated cDNA was amplified by four rounds of PCR with nested alpha and beta constant-region primers and SP2. TCRdb re-called the UMI-ligation and nested PCR reads with MiXCR, one entry per CDR3 protein. Seen here are about 22,000 distinct CDR3 sequences, around 8.8% observed once, and the top ten hold 22%. Findings and caveats of the study: In CD4 and CD8 cells, diversity dropped from naive through EMRA.

This CDR3 has 14 amino acids. Germline assignment: CDR1 MGHRA and CDR2 YSYEKL. Deletions cut 4 bases from V and 3 bases from J, with 10 bases between. J is TRBJ1-5 and V is TRBV4-1; TRBD1 is a possible D gene (5 bases). This TCR was recovered from a human donor in good health. The source material was central memory CD8+ T cells from blood. The CDR3 nucleotides are TGCGCCAGCAGCCTCACACAGGACAATCAGCCCCAGCATTCT. Protein sequence: CASSLTQDNQPQHS.